The 27 T cell receptor beta chains presented below share a single source sample, sequenced in a study of cytomegalovirus exposure and HLA in healthy donors. Primers for the PCR totalled 60 Vbeta and 13 Jbeta. This table comes from immunoSEQ multiplex PCR, and its TCRdb copy is limited to in-frame clones, with some not included. The sample has 85,000 to 130,000 clones, over 60% seen once; the top ten hold roughly 5%. Input material: PBMCs. Receptors originate from a man between 60 and 75 years old in good health and CMV-seropositive.

The rearrangement links TRBV5-1 to TRBJ2-2; D may be TRBD1 (5 bases). Trimming removed 1 base from V and 7 bases from J, with 11 bases in between. From germline, CDR1 is SGHRS and CDR2 YFSETQ. CDR3 length equals 14 residues. The CDR3 here is CASSLSQGGGELFF. The DNA for the CDR3 is TGCGCCAGCAGCTTGTCGCAGGGTGGCGGGGAGCTGTTTTTT.

Of note for this clone: Sequence at one end of the junction differs from germline and may be a read error. The chain couples TRBV7-9 to TRBJ1-6, with TRBD1 matching 7 bases. In germline, CDR1 is SEHNR, CDR2 FQNEAQ (reference sequence). This CDR3 spans 18 amino acids. CDR3 DNA sequence: TGTTCCAGCAGCTTAGAAGGGACAGTCCTCTCCTATAATTCACCCCTCCACTTT. It specifies CSSSLEGTVLSYNSPLHF.

V gene TRBV18 combines with J gene TRBJ1-5, with 8 nucleotides matching TRBD1. The CDR3 is 13 residues long. The V gene's germline CDR1 is KGHSH and CDR2 LQKENI. The V and J ends lost 5 bases and 6 bases, in that order; junction bases with no gene match: 3. The CDR3 DNA is TGTGCCAGCTCAGCTCAGGGGGCTCAGCCCCAGCATTTT. Its translation: CASSAQGAQPQHF. Complete variable domain (other parts from reference TRBV18 and TRBJ1-5): NAGVMQNPRHLVRRRGQEARLRCSPMKGHSHVYWYRQLPEEGLKFMVYLQKENIIDESGMPKERFSAEFPKEGPSILRIQQVVRGDSAAYFCASSAQGAQPQHFGDGTRLSIL.

The V call is TRBV21-1, the J call TRBJ2-3; the table names TRBD2, a call not compared with the DNA. TRBV21-1 is termed a pseudogene. This CDR3 has 16 residues. The CDR3 sequence: CASSKEGGSHTDTQYF. In DNA form, the CDR3 reads TGTGCCAGCAGCAAAGAGGGAGGGTCCCACACAGATACGCAGTATTTT.

This clone was detected only a few times. The chain has TRBV27 and TRBJ2-3; maybe TRBD2 (5 bases). Germline V lookup: CDR1 MNHEY, CDR2 SMNVEV (reference sequence). This CDR3 comprises 14 residues. V shed 3 bases and J shed 6 bases, with 13 bases lying between them. The CDR3 here is CASSFATRADTQYF. In DNA form, the CDR3 reads TGTGCCAGCAGTTTCGCCACTAGGGCGGATACGCAGTATTTT.

This rearrangement joins TRBV5-1 to TRBJ2-2, with D possibly TRBD1 on 5 matching bases. CDR1 is SGHRS and CDR2 is YFSETQ in the germline V gene. The CDR3 has 14 amino acids. Trimming removed 5 bases at V and 3 bases at J, with 11 bases between. CDR3 in amino acids: CASSLTAHTGELFF. The CDR3 region has the DNA TGCGCCAGCAGTTTGACAGCCCACACCGGGGAGCTGTTTTTT.

The chain links TRBV23-1 to TRBJ2-2, with 7 bases lining up with TRBD2. TRBV23-1 is identified as an open reading frame with a role that is uncertain. Trimming at V came to 2 bases and at J to 5 bases, leaving 20 bases not matched to a gene. The CDR3 sequence is 20 residues long. CDR3 protein: CASSQSGVAKSLVCTGELFF. The CDR3 region has the DNA TGCGCCAGCAGTCAAAGCGGGGTCGCGAAAAGCCTCGTATGTACCGGGGAGCTGTTTTTT.

This chain links TRBV4-3 with TRBJ2-5, with TRBD2 as a possible D gene (6 bases). The CDR3 sequence is 14 residues long. Looked up from germline, CDR1 is LGHNA and CDR2 is YSLEER. V lost 3 bases and J lost 2, with 10 bases in between. The CDR3 DNA reads TGCGCCAGCAGCCAGGGGGGACTGCAAGAGACCCAGTACTTC. It encodes CASSQGGLQETQYF.

The J gene is TRBJ2-3, the V gene TRBV9, with TRBD2 identical over 9 bases. Per the germline V gene, CDR1 is SGDLS and CDR2 is YYNGEE. The ends lost 0 bases at V and 0 bases at J; junction bases unmatched: 17. The CDR3 loop spans 21 amino acids. As DNA, the CDR3 is TGTGCCAGCAGCGTAGCTACGGGGGTAGCGGGGGTTACCATTAGCACAGATACGCAGTATTTT. Protein product: CASSVATGVAGVTISTDTQYF.

The rearrangement uses TRBV2 and TRBJ2-7; D is perhaps TRBD2 (6 bases). CDR1 is SNHLY and CDR2 is FYNNEI in the germline V gene. Trimming stripped 3 bases from V and 4 bases from J, with 13 bases between. CDR3 length: 14 amino acids. The CDR3 DNA reads TGTGCCAGCAGTGAGGGCGGGGCACAGTACGAGCAGTACTTC. Its protein product is CASSEGGAQYEQYF.

The chain joins TRBV2 to TRBJ2-3; 11 bases agree with TRBD2. Germline values: CDR1 SNHLY, CDR2 FYNNEI. The J segment lost 2 bases and the V segment lost 8 bases, leaving 6 bases of the junction unmatched. This CDR3 has 15 amino acids. DNA of the CDR3: TGTGCCAGCGTGACTAGCGGGGCTAACACAGATACGCAGTATTTT. Translating gives CASVTSGANTDTQYF.

This chain uses TRBV5-1 with TRBJ1-2, with TRBD1 as a possible D gene (5 bases). V dropped 2 bases and J dropped 3 bases, with 8 bases sitting between them. CDR1 and CDR2 (germline): SGHRS, YFSETQ. The CDR3 length is 13 residues. The CDR3 loop is CASSLQDDYGYTF. In DNA, the CDR3 is TGCGCCAGCAGCTTACAGGATGACTATGGCTACACCTTC. Looking up the rest from reference TRBV5-1 and TRBJ1-2 gives the full variable domain: KAGVTQTPRYLIKTRGQQVTLSCSPISGHRSVSWYQQTPGQGLQFLFEYFSETQRNKGNFPGRFSGRQFSNSRSEMNVSTLELGDSALYLCASSLQDDYGYTFGSGTRLTVV.

V is TRBV11-2 and J is TRBJ2-7, with a possible D match to TRBD2 (6 bases). The germline V and J ends were trimmed by 6 bases and 4 bases, with 16 bases remaining between them. Per germline, CDR1 SGHAT and CDR2 FQNNGV. The CDR3 is 14 residues long. This chain's CDR3 is CASRSGTALYEQYF. The CDR3 nucleotides are TGTGCCAGCAGGTCCGGGACTGCCCTATACGAGCAGTACTTC.

The genes are TRBV11-2 and TRBJ2-1; 10 nucleotides align to TRBD2. With V trimmed by 5 bases and J by 2 bases, 6 bases remained unmatched. CDR3 length: 16 residues. The germline V gene encodes CDR1 SGHAT and CDR2 FQNNGV. The CDR3 coding sequence is TGTGCCAGCAGCCCGCTAGCGGGGGCCGCCTACAATGAGCAGTTCTTC. This gives the protein CASSPLAGAAYNEQFF.

On this clone itself: The junction differs from germline at one of its ends, possibly a read error. In nucleotides, the CDR3 is TGTTCCAGCAGTACCTCCTCGGGACTAGCGGGCAATGAGCAGTTCTTC. It codes for CSSSTSSGLAGNEQFF. The J gene is TRBJ2-1, the V gene TRBV7-9; 12 nucleotides align to TRBD2. The CDR3 spans 16 residues. Germline loops: CDR1 SEHNR, CDR2 FQNEAQ (reference sequence).

This chain links TRBV7-8 with TRBJ2-7; 8 nucleotides agree with TRBD1. The CDR3 sequence is 12 residues long. CDR1 SGHVS and CDR2 FQNEAQ come from the germline V gene. After removal of 4 bases from V and 9 bases from J, the junction contained 5 bases not matched to a gene. In DNA form, the CDR3 reads TGTGCCAGCAGCTCACGGACAGGGCGGCAGTACTTC. Residues: CASSSRTGRQYF.

This clone was counted once. The V gene is TRBV19, the J gene TRBJ2-3; TRBD1 matches 10 bases. The germline V gene has CDR1 LNHDA and CDR2 SQIVND (reference sequence). V was pared by 5 bases and J by 2 bases, with 7 bases of the junction left unmatched. The CDR3 has 16 amino acids. The CDR3 region is CASSLPGTGVTDTQYF. CDR3 DNA: TGTGCCAGTAGTTTGCCCGGGACAGGGGTCACAGATACGCAGTATTTT.

This clone was found once. The gene calls are TRBV14 and TRBJ2-5; 7 positions agree with TRBD2. The CDR3 contains 14 residues. The germline CDR1 and CDR2 sequences are SGHDN and FVKESK. The V gene end was trimmed by 4 bases and the J gene end by 5 bases; junction bases not matched to a gene: 7. CDR3 DNA: TGTGCCAGCAGCCCGCCTGGACTAGAGGAGACCCAGTACTTC. Amino acids: CASSPPGLEETQYF.

Remarks on this clone: This same CDR3 is encoded by further DNA sequences in the sample. CDR3 residues: CASSYRSSTDTQYF. The CDR3 nucleotides are TGTGCCAGCAGTTACAGATCCAGCACAGATACGCAGTATTTT. The chain uses TRBV5-4 and TRBJ2-3, with D hard to call. The CDR3 has 14 residues. Trimming cost V 5 bases and J 0 bases, with 10 bases left between them. Germline CDR1 is SGHNT and CDR2 is YYREEE (reference sequence).

The chain recombines TRBV5-5 with TRBJ2-7; D uncertain. The V end lost 1 base, the J end lost 3 bases, and 5 bases lay between the germline ends. This CDR3 is built from 12 residues. CDR1 SGHKS and CDR2 YYEKEE come from the germline V gene (reference sequence). The CDR3, as DNA: TGTGCCAGCAGCTTGTCCTTCTACGAGCAGTACTTC. Protein: CASSLSFYEQYF.

The chain has TRBV21-1 and TRBJ1-1. TRBV21-1 is designated a pseudogene. This CDR3 has 19 amino acids. The CDR3 spells CASSKKRRGAVRENTEAFF. In nucleotides, the CDR3 is TGTGCCAGCAGCAAAAAACGGCGGGGGGCAGTAAGGGAGAACACTGAAGCTTTCTTT.

The chain employs TRBV9 and TRBJ2-4, with 7 bases identical to TRBD1. CDR3 length: 15 amino acids. V lost 5 bases, J lost 12 bases, and 17 bases stayed unmatched. The germline CDR1 and CDR2 sequences are SGDLS and YYNGEE. CDR3 coding DNA: TGTGCCAGCAGTCCAAGACAGGGAGAGGGGGACACTCAGTACTTC. This translates into CASSPRQGEGDTQYF.

This chain joins TRBV2 and TRBJ2-6; D might be TRBD1 (6 bases). Trimming took off 11 bases at V and 2 bases at J, with 13 bases between the two ends. Germline CDR1 SNHLY, CDR2 FYNNEI. The CDR3 runs 14 residues. The DNA for the CDR3 is TGTGCCGACCAACAGGGTCCTGGGGCCAACGTCCTGACTTTC. Amino acids: CADQQGPGANVLTF.

The chain is built from TRBV15 and TRBJ2-7, with TRBD2 as a possible D gene (5 bases). V lost 0 bases to trimming and J lost 6 bases, with 15 bases between them. The CDR3 is 15 amino acids. Germline V gene lookup returns CDR1 LNHNV and CDR2 YYDKDF (reference sequence). Here the CDR3 reads CATSRDQIVGSEQYF. DNA for the CDR3: TGTGCCACCAGCAGAGATCAAATAGTTGGGAGCGAGCAGTACTTC.

This clone was picked up a small number of times. The chain has TRBV4-3 and TRBJ1-5; D ambiguous. Germline V gene sequence: CDR1 LGHNA, CDR2 YSLEER. Between the trimmed V and J ends, which lost 0 bases and 9 bases, there was a span of 9 bases. This CDR3 has 13 residues. Written as DNA, the CDR3 is TGCGCCAGCAGCCAAGACGGCGGAGGGCCCCAGCATTTT. Translating gives CASSQDGGGPQHF.

The gene calls are TRBV7-2 and TRBJ2-1; tentatively, D is TRBD1 (5 bases). The CDR3 extends over 13 amino acids. CDR1 and CDR2 from the germline V gene are SGHTA and FQGNSA. V gave up 7 bases and J gave up 4 bases, with 11 bases separating them. DNA for the CDR3: TGTGCCAGCACCCAGGGCGGTTACAATGAGCAGTTCTTC. Translated, it gives CASTQGGYNEQFF.

DNA for the CDR3: TGTGCCAGCAGCTTAGGAGGACAAACCGGGGAGCTGTTTTTT. Encoded protein: CASSLGGQTGELFF. The J gene is TRBJ2-2, the V gene TRBV11-2, with D perhaps matching TRBD1 (5 bases). Germline-derived CDR1 and CDR2 are SGHAT and FQNNGV. V lost 1 base to trimming and J lost 5 bases, with 8 bases between them. The CDR3 loop spans 14 amino acids.